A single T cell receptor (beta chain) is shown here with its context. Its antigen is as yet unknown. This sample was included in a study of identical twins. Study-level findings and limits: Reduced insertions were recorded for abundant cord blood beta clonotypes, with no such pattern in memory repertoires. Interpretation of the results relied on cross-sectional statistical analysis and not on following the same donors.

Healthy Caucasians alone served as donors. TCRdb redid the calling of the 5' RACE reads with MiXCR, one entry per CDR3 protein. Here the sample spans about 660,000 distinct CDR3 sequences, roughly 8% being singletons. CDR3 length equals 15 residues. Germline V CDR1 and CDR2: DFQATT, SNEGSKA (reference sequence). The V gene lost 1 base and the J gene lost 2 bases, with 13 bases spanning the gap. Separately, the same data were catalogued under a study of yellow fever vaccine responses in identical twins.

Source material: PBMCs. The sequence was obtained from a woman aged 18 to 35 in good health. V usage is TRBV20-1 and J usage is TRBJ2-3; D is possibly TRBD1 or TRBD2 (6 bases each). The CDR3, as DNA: TGCAGTGCTAGAGGCGGGAAGGGGGACACAGATACGCAGTATTTT. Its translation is CSARGGKGDTDTQYF.